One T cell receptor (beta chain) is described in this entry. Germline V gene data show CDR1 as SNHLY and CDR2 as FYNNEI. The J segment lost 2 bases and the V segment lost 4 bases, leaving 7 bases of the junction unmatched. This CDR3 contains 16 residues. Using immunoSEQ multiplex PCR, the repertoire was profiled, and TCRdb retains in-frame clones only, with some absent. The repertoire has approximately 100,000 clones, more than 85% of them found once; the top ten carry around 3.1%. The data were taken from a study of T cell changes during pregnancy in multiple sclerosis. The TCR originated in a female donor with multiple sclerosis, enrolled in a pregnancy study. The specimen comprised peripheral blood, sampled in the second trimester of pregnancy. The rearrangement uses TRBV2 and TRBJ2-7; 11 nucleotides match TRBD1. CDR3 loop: CASSVLPGQGAYEQYF. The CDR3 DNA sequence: TGTGCCAGCAGTGTACTACCGGGACAGGGGGCCTACGAGCAGTACTTC.